The clone carrying this TCR beta chain was detected a few times. This specimen belongs to a study of T cells of healthy individuals. CDR3 size: 11 residues. V gave up 10 bases and J gave up 5 bases, with 11 bases separating them. Looked up from germline, CDR1 is MNHEY and CDR2 is SVGAGI. TCRdb reanalysed the 5' RACE reads using MiXCR and keeps one entry per CDR3 protein. This sample has more than 85,000 distinct CDR3 sequences, with 17% found just once. This chain joins TRBV6-5 and TRBJ1-1; no clear D gene. This receptor was identified in a human donor in good health. CDR3: CATKRTTEAFF. CDR3 DNA sequence: TGTGCCACGAAAAGGACGACTGAAGCTTTCTTT.